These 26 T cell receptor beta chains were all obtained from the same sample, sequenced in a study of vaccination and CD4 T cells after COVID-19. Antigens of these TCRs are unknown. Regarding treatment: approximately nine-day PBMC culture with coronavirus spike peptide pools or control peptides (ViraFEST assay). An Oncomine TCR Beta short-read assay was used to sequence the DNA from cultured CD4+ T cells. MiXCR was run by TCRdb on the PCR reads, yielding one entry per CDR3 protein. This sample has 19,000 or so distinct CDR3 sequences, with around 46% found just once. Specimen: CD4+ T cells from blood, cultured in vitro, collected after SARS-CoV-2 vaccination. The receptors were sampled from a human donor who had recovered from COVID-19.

The CDR3 bases are TGCAGTGCCTCACGGGGCGGGAACACTGAAGCTTTCTTT. Translation: CSASRGGNTEAFF. The J gene is TRBJ1-1, the V gene TRBV29-1; maybe TRBD1 (5 bases). Germline values: CDR1 SQVTM, CDR2 ANQGSEA. The CDR3 has 13 residues. Drawing the rest from reference TRBV29-1 and TRBJ1-1, the complete variable domain is SAVISQKPSRDICQRGTSLTIQCQVDSQVTMMFWYRQQPGQSLTLIATANQGSEATYESGFVIDKFPISRPNLTFSTLTVSNMSPEDSSIYLCSASRGGNTEAFFGQGTRLTVV.

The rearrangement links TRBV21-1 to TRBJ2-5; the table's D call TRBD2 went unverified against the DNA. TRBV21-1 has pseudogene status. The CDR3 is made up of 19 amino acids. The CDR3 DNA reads TGTGCCAGCAGCCGACCCGGGACTAGCGGGCCCGACATAAAAGAGACCCAGTACTTC. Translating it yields CASSRPGTSGPDIKETQYF.

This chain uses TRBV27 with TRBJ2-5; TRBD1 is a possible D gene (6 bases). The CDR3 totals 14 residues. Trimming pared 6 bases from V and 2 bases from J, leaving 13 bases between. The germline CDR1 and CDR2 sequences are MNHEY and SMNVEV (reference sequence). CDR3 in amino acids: CASRRRQAQETQYF. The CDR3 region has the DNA TGTGCCAGCAGGAGAAGACAGGCGCAAGAGACCCAGTACTTC.

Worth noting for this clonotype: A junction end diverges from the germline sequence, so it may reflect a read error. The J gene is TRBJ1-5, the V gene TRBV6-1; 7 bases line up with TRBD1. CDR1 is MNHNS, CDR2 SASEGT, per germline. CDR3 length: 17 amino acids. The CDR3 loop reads CAGSRARGPDSNQPQHF. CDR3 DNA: TGTGCCGGCAGTCGAGCAAGGGGGCCGGATAGCAATCAGCCCCAGCATTTT.

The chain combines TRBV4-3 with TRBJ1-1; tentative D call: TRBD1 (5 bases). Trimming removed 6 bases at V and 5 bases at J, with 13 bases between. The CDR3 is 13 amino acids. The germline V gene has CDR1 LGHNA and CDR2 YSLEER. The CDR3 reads CASSQGRATEAFF. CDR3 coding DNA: TGCGCCAGCAGTCAGGGAAGGGCGACTGAAGCTTTCTTT.

Written as DNA, the CDR3 is TGTGCCAGCAGTTTGAGGCCCCCTGGGGCCTACGAGCAGTACTTC. This translates into CASSLRPPGAYEQYF. V gene TRBV28 combines with J gene TRBJ2-7; D remains unclear. The CDR3 is 15 residues long. V dropped 3 bases and J dropped 2 bases, with 14 bases sitting between them. Germline V gene lookup returns CDR1 MDHEN and CDR2 SYDVKM.

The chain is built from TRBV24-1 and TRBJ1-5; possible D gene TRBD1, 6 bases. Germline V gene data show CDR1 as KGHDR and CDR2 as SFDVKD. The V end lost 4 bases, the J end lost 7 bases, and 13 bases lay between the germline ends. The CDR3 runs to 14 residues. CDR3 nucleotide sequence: TGTGCCACCAGTGACTCAGGGGTATCGCAGCCCCAGCATTTT. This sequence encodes CATSDSGVSQPQHF.

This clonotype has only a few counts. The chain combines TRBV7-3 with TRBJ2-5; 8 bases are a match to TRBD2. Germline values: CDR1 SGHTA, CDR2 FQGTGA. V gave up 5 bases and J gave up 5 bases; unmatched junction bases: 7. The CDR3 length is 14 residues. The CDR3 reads CASSPTSAGETQYF. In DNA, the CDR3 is TGTGCCAGCAGCCCGACTAGCGCCGGGGAGACCCAGTACTTC.

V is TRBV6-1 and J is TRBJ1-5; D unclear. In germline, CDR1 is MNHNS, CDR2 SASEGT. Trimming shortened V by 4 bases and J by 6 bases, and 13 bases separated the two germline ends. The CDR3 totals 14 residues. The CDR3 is CASSGFGVSQPQHF. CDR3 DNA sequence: TGTGCCAGCAGTGGTTTTGGGGTAAGTCAGCCCCAGCATTTT.

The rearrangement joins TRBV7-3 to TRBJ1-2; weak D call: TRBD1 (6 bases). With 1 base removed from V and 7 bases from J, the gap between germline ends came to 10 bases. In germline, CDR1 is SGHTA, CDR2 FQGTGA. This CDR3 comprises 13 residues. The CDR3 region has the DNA TGTGCCAGCAGCTTAAGGCAGGGGTCTGGCTACACCTTC. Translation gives CASSLRQGSGYTF.

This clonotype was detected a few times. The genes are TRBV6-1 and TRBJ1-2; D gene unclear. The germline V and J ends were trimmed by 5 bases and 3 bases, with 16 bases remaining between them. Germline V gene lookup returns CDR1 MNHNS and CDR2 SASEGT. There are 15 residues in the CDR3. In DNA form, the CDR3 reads TGTGCCAGCAGTCCGGGATTTTCGCGTGACTATGGCTACACCTTC. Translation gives CASSPGFSRDYGYTF.

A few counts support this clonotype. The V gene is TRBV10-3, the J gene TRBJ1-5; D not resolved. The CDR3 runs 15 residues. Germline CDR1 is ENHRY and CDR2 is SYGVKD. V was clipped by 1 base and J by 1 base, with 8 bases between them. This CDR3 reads CAISELAESNQPQHF. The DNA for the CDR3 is TGTGCCATCAGTGAGTTGGCAGAGAGCAATCAGCCCCAGCATTTT.

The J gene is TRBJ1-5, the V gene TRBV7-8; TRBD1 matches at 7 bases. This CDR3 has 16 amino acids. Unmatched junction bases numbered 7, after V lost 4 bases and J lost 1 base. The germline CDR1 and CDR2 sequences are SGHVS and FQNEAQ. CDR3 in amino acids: CASSSRQGRSNQPQHF. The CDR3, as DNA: TGTGCCAGCAGCTCGCGACAGGGCAGGAGCAATCAGCCCCAGCATTTT.

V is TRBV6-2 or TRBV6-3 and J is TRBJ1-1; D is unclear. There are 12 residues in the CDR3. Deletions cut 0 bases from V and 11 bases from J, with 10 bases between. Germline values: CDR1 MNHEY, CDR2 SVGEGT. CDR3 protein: CASSYSTKTAFF. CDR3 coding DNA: TGTGCCAGCAGTTACTCGACAAAGACGGCTTTCTTT.

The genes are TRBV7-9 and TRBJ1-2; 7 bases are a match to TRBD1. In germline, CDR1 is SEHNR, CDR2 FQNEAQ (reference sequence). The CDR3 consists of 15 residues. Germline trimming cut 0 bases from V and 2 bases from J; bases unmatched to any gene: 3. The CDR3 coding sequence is TGTGCCAGCAGCTTAGCAGGGGGCGTCAACTATGGCTACACCTTC. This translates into CASSLAGGVNYGYTF.

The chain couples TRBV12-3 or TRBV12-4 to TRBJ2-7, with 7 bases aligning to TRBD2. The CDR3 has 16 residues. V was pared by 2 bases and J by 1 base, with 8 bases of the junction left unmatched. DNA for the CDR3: TGTGCCAGCAGTTTAATGGCGGGAGTAATTTCCTACGAGCAGTACTTC. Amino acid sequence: CASSLMAGVISYEQYF.

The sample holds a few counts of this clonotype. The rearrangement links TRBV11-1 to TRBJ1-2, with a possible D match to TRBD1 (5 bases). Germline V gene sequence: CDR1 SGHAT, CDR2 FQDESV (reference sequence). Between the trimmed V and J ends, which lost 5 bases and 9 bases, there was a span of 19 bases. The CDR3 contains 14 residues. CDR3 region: CASSLSTRQYSYTF. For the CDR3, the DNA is TGTGCCAGCAGCCTATCCACTCGACAGTATAGCTACACCTTC.

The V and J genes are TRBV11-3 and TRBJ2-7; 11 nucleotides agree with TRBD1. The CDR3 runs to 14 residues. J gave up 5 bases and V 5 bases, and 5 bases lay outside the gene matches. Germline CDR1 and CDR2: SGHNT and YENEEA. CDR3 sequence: CASSPRDRGNEQYF. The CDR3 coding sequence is TGTGCCAGCAGCCCTCGGGACAGGGGGAACGAGCAGTACTTC.

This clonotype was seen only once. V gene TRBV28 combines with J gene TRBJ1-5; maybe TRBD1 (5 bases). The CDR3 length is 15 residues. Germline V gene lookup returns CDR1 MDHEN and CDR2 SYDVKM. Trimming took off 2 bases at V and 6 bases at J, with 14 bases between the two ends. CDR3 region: CASSLAVGVGQPQHF. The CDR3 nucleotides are TGTGCCAGCAGTTTAGCCGTAGGGGTTGGTCAGCCCCAGCATTTT.

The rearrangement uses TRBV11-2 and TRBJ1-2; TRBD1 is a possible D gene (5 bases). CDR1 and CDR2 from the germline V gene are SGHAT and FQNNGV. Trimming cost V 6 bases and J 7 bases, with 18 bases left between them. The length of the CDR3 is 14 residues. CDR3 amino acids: CASSSGAGSFGYTF. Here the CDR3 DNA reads TGTGCCAGCAGTAGTGGGGCAGGGTCGTTTGGCTACACCTTC.

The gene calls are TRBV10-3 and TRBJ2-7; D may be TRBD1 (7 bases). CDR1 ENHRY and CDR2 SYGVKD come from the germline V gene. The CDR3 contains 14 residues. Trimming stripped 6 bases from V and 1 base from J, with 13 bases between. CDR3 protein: CAIRRDRVSYEQYF. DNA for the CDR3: TGTGCCATCAGGCGGGACAGAGTATCCTACGAGCAGTACTTC.

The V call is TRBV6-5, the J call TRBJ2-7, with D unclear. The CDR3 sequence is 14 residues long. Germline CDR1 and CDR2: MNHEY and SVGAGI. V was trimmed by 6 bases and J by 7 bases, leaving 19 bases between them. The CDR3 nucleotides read TGTGCCAGCAGAGACTCGGCCTTCCCTGTAGAGCAGTACTTC. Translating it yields CASRDSAFPVEQYF.

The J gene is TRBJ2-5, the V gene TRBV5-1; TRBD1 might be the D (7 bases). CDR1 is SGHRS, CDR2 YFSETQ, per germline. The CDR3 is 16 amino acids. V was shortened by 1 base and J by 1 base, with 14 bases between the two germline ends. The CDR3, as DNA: TGCGCCAGCAGCTTGAAGCCAGGGGGACTCCAAGAGACCCAGTACTTC. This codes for CASSLKPGGLQETQYF.

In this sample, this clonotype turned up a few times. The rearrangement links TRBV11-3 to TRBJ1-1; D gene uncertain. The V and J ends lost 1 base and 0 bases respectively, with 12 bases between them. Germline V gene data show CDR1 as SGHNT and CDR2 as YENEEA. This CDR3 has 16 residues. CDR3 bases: TGTGCCAGCAGCTTAGCGTCCAGGAGCATGAACACTGAAGCTTTCTTT. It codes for CASSLASRSMNTEAFF.

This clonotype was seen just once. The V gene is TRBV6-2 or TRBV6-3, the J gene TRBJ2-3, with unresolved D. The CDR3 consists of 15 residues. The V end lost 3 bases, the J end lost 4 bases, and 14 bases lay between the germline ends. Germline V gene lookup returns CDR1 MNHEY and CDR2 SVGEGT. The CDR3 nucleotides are TGTGCCAGCAGTTATTTCGGGCGTGGGGCAGATACGCAGTATTTT. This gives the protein CASSYFGRGADTQYF.

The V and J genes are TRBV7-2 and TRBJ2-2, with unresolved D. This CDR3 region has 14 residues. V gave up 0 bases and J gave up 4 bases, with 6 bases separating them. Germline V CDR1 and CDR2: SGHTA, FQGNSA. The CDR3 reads CASSLASATGELFF. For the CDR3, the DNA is TGTGCCAGCAGCTTAGCGTCTGCCACCGGGGAGCTGTTTTTT.